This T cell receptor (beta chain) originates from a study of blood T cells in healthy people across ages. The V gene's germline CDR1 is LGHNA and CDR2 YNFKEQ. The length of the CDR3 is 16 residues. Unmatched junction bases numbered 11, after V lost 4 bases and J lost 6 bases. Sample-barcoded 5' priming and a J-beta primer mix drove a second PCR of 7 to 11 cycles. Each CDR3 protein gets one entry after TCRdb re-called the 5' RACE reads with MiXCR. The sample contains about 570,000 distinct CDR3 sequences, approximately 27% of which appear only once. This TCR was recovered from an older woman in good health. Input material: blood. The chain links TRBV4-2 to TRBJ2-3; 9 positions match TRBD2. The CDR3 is CASSRFRGGEVDTQYF. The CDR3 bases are TGTGCCAGCAGCCGTTTCCGCGGGGGGGAGGTTGATACGCAGTATTTT.